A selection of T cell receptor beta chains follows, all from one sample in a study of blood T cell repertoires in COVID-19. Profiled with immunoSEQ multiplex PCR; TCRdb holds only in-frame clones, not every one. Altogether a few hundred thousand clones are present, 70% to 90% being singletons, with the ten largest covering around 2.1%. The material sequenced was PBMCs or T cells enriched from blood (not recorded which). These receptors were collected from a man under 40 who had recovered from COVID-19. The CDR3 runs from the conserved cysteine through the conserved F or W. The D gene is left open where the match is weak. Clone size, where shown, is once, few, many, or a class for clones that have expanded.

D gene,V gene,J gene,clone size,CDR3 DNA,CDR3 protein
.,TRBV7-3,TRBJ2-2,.,TGTGCCAGCAGCCCACACAGGGAAGCGAACACCGGGGAGCTGTTTTTT,CASSPHREANTGELFF
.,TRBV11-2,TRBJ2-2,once,TGTGCCAGCAGCTCAGGACACATACAAAACACCGGGGAGCTGTTTTTT,CASSSGHIQNTGELFF
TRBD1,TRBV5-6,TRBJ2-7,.,TGTGCCAGCAGCTATGGACAGGGGGCCTCCTACGAGCAGTACTTC,CASSYGQGASYEQYF
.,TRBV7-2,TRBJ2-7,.,TGTGCCAGCAGCTTAGGTCGGGACTACGAGCAGTACTTC,CASSLGRDYEQYF
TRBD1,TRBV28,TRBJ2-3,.,TGTGCCAGCAGGTTGCAGGGGGTGGATACGCAGTATTTT,CASRLQGVDTQYF
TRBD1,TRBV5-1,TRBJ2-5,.,TGCGCCAGCAGCCAGGACAGGGTCGGCCAAGAGACCCAGTACTTC,CASSQDRVGQETQYF
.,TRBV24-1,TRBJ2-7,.,TGTGCAGCCGGGACTGGGTCCTACGAGCAGTACTTC,CAAGTGSYEQYF
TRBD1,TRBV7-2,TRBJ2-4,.,TGTGCCAGCAGCCCCCGGGACAGCAAAAACATTCAGTACTTC,CASSPRDSKNIQYF
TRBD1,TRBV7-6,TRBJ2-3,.,TGTGCCAGCAGCGCGGGACAGGGGTGGAAGGTCGAGGGCACAGATACGCAGTATTTT,CASSAGQGWKVEGTDTQYF
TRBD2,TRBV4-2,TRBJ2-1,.,TGTGCCAGCAGCCCCAAGGAAGGGACTAGCGCTTACAATGAGCAGTTCTTC,CASSPKEGTSAYNEQFF
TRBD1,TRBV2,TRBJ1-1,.,TGTGCCAGCATCCTACAGGGGGCGGTGGGAAACACTGAAGCTTTCTTT,CASILQGAVGNTEAFF
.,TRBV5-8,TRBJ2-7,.,TGTGCCAGCAGCTTGGCAGGGCTTGTGTACGAGCAGTACTTC,CASSLAGLVYEQYF
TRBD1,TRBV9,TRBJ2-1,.,TGTGCCAGCAGCGCCCCCGGGACAGGGGGCTACAATGAGCAGTTCTTC,CASSAPGTGGYNEQFF
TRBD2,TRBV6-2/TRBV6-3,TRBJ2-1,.,TGTGCCAGCAGTTACTCCCAGCGGGGGGGCCATGAGCAGTTCTTC,CASSYSQRGGHEQFF
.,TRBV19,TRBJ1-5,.,TGTGCCAGTAGTAGCCTGAACAGGGTACGTGGTCAGCCCCAGCATTTT,CASSSLNRVRGQPQHF
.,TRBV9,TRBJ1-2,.,TGTGCCAGCAGCCCTCGACAGTTTGATGGCTACACCTTC,CASSPRQFDGYTF
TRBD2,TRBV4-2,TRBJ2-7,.,TGTGCCAGCAGCCAAGCTAGCGGGGTTTCCTACGAGCAGTACTTC,CASSQASGVSYEQYF
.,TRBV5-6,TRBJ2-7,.,TGTGCCAGCAGCTTCGGTCGGGGGGCTGGGGACGAGCAGTACTTC,CASSFGRGAGDEQYF
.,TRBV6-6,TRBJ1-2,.,TGTGCCAGCAGTTACTCGACGGGGTACTATGGCTACACCTTC,CASSYSTGYYGYTF
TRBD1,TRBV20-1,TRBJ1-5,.,TGCAGTGCTAGTCAACAGGGGGCTGGCAATCAGCCCCAGCATTTT,CSASQQGAGNQPQHF
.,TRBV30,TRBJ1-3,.,TGTGCCTGGGTGGGGAGCTCTGGAAACACCATATATTTT,CAWVGSSGNTIYF
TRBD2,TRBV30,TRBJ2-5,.,TGTGCCTGGACCACACTAGCGGGGGCCGCTGGTGCCCAGTACTTC,CAWTTLAGAAGAQYF
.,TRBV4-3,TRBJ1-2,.,TGCGCCAGCAGCCAAGATATGGGCAGGGCCTATGGCTACACCTTC,CASSQDMGRAYGYTF
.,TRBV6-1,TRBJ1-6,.,TGTGCCAGCAGTGATGGGGCACGAAGGTCCTATAATTCACCCCTCCACTTT,CASSDGARRSYNSPLHF
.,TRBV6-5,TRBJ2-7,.,TGTGCCACTTCAGCGAGGTACGAGCAGTACTTC,CATSARYEQYF
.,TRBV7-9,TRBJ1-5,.,TGTGCCAGCAGCTTTTATAGCAATCAGCCCCAGCATTTT,CASSFYSNQPQHF